This TCR beta chain was captured by sequencing in a study of high-grade serous ovarian cancer treatment subgroups. Study-wide results and caveats: Clonal relatedness tracked neoantigen level, and by trend copy number and mutation load. Without spatial data, bulk sequencing limits insight into HGSC tumor diversity. Same-patient tumor repertoires overlapped at roughly 0.11 to 0.79; different patients barely overlapped.

Notes on this clone: The antigen remains unidentified.

Tumor tissue was taken before any definitive surgery or chemotherapy was given. Clones were sequenced by immunoSEQ multiplex PCR, and TCRdb holds only the in-frame ones, with some missing. The repertoire includes about 8,000 clones, about 64% of them detected once, and around 6.2% sits in the top ten. The CDR3 sequence is 16 residues long. Germline V gives CDR1 MGHRA, CDR2 YSYEKL. V shed 2 bases and J 4 bases; nucleotides not matched to a gene: 6. The V call is TRBV4-1, the J call TRBJ1-3; 9 bases are a match to TRBD1. Sequenced material: tumor tissue. This receptor was identified in a human donor with high-grade serous ovarian cancer. CDR3: CASSQLTGGGGNTIYF. CDR3 in DNA: TGCGCCAGCAGCCAACTGACAGGGGGTGGCGGAAACACCATATATTTT.